This T cell receptor beta chain was obtained from a study of T cell responses to AZD1222 COVID-19 vaccine. The wider study: Second-dose intervals of approximately 4 or approximately 12 weeks were pooled.

Notes on the study in general: It was only after the peak T cell response that any repertoires were sampled. Females made up more of the donors, who were largely white British, and clonal diversity may have come out too low. Two doses of AZD1222 preceded a rise in Spike-specific TCR breadth and depth.

The method was immunoSEQ multiplex PCR; TCRdb's version includes in-frame clones alone and lacks a portion of them. The sample contains 90,000 to 150,000 clones, around nine tenths of which appear only once. The CDR3 totals 18 residues. The germline gives CDR1 PRHDT, CDR2 FYEKMQ (reference sequence). Deletions cut 6 bases from V and 3 bases from J, with 25 bases between. As regards this clone: Antigen: not known.

The origin of this receptor is an adult in good health. V usage is TRBV13 and J usage is TRBJ2-3, with D maybe TRBD1 (5 bases). The sequencing used peripheral blood, collected on day 0 of AZD1222 vaccination. The DNA of the CDR3 is TGTGCCAGCAGTCCCGTGACGGGCCCTCAGGGTAGTACAGATACGCAGTATTTT. Amino acids: CASSPVTGPQGSTDTQYF.